The 3 T cell receptor beta chains listed next were all sequenced from one sample in a study of Ad26.COV2.S vaccination and SARS-CoV-2 variants. The treatment was: 15 to 20 received Ad26.COV2.S at low or high dose, single or two shots; roughly five received placebo; per-sample allocation not given. The investigators took samples on day 63 after the first vaccine or placebo injection. The protocol was immunoSEQ multiplex PCR, while the TCRdb copy is restricted to in-frame clones and leaves out a portion. The sample includes hundreds of thousands of clones, around nine tenths of them seen just once. Here the sequenced sample was peripheral blood, taken in a trial of Ad26.COV2.S vaccine versus placebo. All receptors derive from a person aged 18-65 years who received the Ad26.COV2.S COVID-19 vaccine or a placebo.

V gene TRBV6-2 or TRBV6-3 combines with J gene TRBJ2-7, with 13 bases fitting TRBD2. The CDR3 extends over 14 amino acids. V was clipped by 5 bases and J by 6 bases; unmatched bases: 4. Germline V CDR1 and CDR2: MNHEY, SVGEGT. CDR3 sequence: CASSRLAGGSEQYF. In DNA, the CDR3 is TGTGCCAGCAGTAGACTAGCGGGGGGCTCCGAGCAGTACTTC.

The chain recombines TRBV19 with TRBJ1-2; D gene ambiguous. The CDR3 extends over 14 amino acids. V was shortened by 8 bases and J by 0 bases, with 13 bases between the two germline ends. The germline CDR1 and CDR2 sequences are LNHDA and SQIVND (reference sequence). The CDR3: CASDSTQANYGYTF. The CDR3 nucleotides are TGTGCCAGTGACTCGACGCAAGCTAACTATGGCTACACCTTC. The entire variable domain, with the rest obtained from reference TRBV19 and TRBJ1-2, is as follows: DGGITQSPKYLFRKEGQNVTLSCEQNLNHDAMYWYRQDPGQGLRLIYYSQIVNDFQKGDIAEGYSVSREKKESFPLTVTSAQKNPTAFYLCASDSTQANYGYTFGSGTRLTVV.

The chain has TRBV28 and TRBJ2-2, with D possibly matching TRBD1 (6 bases). Looked up from germline, CDR1 is MDHEN and CDR2 is SYDVKM. V was pared by 5 bases and J by 2 bases, with 12 bases between. This CDR3 spans 15 amino acids. The CDR3 is CASSLADRNTGELFF. CDR3 in DNA: TGTGCCAGCAGTCTTGCGGACAGAAACACCGGGGAGCTGTTTTTT. Drawing the rest from reference TRBV28 and TRBJ2-2, the complete variable domain is DVKVTQSSRYLVKRTGEKVFLECVQDMDHENMFWYRQDPGLGLRLIYFSYDVKMKEKGDIPEGYSVSREKKERFSLILESASTNQTSMYLCASSLADRNTGELFFGEGSRLTVL.